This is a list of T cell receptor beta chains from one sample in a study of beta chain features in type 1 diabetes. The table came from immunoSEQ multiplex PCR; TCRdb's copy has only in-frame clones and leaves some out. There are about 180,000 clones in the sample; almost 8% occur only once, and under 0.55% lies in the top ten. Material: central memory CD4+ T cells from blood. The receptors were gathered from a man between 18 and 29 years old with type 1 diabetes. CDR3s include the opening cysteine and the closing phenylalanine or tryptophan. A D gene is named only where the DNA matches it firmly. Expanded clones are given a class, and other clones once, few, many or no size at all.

CASSQIQMNTEAFF | TGTGCCAGCAGCCAGATACAGATGAACACTGAAGCTTTCTTT | . | TRBV6-5 | . | TRBJ1-1
CASSGDRMYQPQHF | TGTGCCAGCAGTGGGGACAGGATGTATCAGCCCCAGCATTTT | . | TRBV6-1 | TRBD1 | TRBJ1-5
CATSRDPPGVAEQYF | TGTGCCACCAGCAGAGATCCGCCAGGGGTGGCCGAGCAGTACTTC | . | TRBV15 | . | TRBJ2-7
CSVGRGEDTEAFF | TGCAGCGTCGGGAGGGGCGAGGACACTGAAGCTTTCTTT | many | TRBV29-1 | . | TRBJ1-1
CASSTTSASTDTQYF | TGTGCCAGCAGTACAACTAGCGCTAGCACAGATACGCAGTATTTT | few | TRBV28 | TRBD2 | TRBJ2-3
CAALTPSGTGGTDTQYF | TGTGCCGCCCTCACTCCATCCGGGACGGGGGGTACAGATACGCAGTATTTT | . | TRBV28 | TRBD2 | TRBJ2-3
CASSVEVAGGPYGYNEQFF | TGTGCCAGCAGCGTAGAGGTAGCGGGGGGGCCGTATGGCTACAATGAGCAGTTCTTC | . | TRBV9 | TRBD2 | TRBJ2-1
CASSYDPGQPAF | TGTGCCAGCAGCTATGATCCGGGACAGCCGGCCTTC | few | TRBV2 | TRBD1 | TRBJ1-2
CASSQQPRSGGADGANVLTF | TGCGCCAGCAGCCAGCAACCCAGAAGCGGGGGGGCCGATGGGGCCAACGTCCTGACTTTC | few | TRBV4-3 | TRBD2 | TRBJ2-6
CASSLGVNEQFF | TGTGCCAGCAGCTTGGGAGTCAATGAGCAGTTCTTC | few | TRBV5-6 | . | TRBJ2-1
CASSPGLAEETQYF | TGTGCCAGCTCACCGGGACTAGCGGAAGAGACCCAGTACTTC | . | TRBV18 | TRBD2 | TRBJ2-5
CASSLSASGSDEQFF | TGCGCCAGCAGCTTGTCGGCTAGCGGGAGCGATGAGCAGTTCTTC | . | TRBV5-1 | TRBD2 | TRBJ2-1
CSVDASPYGYTF | TGCAGCGTTGATGCCAGTCCCTATGGCTACACCTTC | many | TRBV29-1 | . | TRBJ1-2
CASSLSASGALDTQYF | TGTGCCAGCAGCTTAAGCGCTAGCGGGGCGCTAGATACGCAGTATTTT | few | TRBV11-2 | TRBD2 | TRBJ2-3
CSVEDQVSFVTQYF | TGCAGCGTTGAAGATCAGGTCTCGTTTGTTACGCAGTATTTT | few | TRBV29-1 | . | TRBJ2-3
CASRGQTDTQYF | TGTGCCTCCAGGGGGCAAACAGATACGCAGTATTTT | . | TRBV25-1 | TRBD1 | TRBJ2-3
CAWSAENRGRDGYTF | TGTGCCTGGAGTGCCGAGAACAGGGGGAGGGATGGCTACACCTTC | . | TRBV30 | TRBD1 | TRBJ1-2
CASSGASGGARYEQYF | TGTGCCAGCAGTGGGGCTAGCGGGGGGGCCAGATACGAGCAGTACTTC | . | TRBV28 | TRBD2 | TRBJ2-7
CASSIRQQETQYF | TGTGCCAGTAGTATCCGACAGCAAGAGACCCAGTACTTC | few | TRBV19 | . | TRBJ2-5
CATARVWSYNEQFF | TGTGCCACCGCCAGGGTTTGGAGCTACAATGAGCAGTTCTTC | . | TRBV15 | . | TRBJ2-1